This T cell receptor (beta chain) was sequenced in a study of OX40 agonist ivuxolimab in advanced cancers. The germline CDR1 and CDR2 sequences are MNHEY and SMNVEV (reference sequence). V trimming: 3 bases; J trimming: 4 bases; junction bases outside the gene matches: 6. The CDR3 spans 16 residues. This table comes from immunoSEQ multiplex PCR, and its TCRdb copy is limited to in-frame clones, with some not included. The data show some 95,000 clones, 92% seen once. The sequencing here drew on CD4+ or CD8+ T cells sorted from blood, taken in a trial of the OX40 agonist ivuxolimab. The rearrangement links TRBV27 to TRBJ2-2; TRBD1 matches 9 bases. This sequence originates from an adult with an advanced solid tumor such as melanoma, head and neck, liver or kidney cancer. The CDR3 region is CASSLRGQGGTGELFF. CDR3 DNA sequence: TGTGCCAGCAGTTTGCGGGGACAGGGAGGCACCGGGGAGCTGTTTTTT.